Listed below are T cell receptor beta chains from one sample, sequenced in a study of T cells after yellow fever vaccination. TCRdb reprocessed the 5' RACE reads with MiXCR, giving one entry per CDR3 protein. The sample includes 300,000 to 450,000 distinct CDR3 sequences, more than 5.5% of them seen just once. Sample: PBMCs, taken 5 days after the yellow fever booster vaccination. Receptors were obtained from a man aged 25 to 40 who received the YFV17D yellow fever vaccine. Both conserved end residues are part of each CDR3. Each record gives: clone size, D gene, V gene, J gene, CDR3 protein, CDR3 DNA. D genes are given only for firm matches. The size of a clone is reported for some rows only, either as once, few or many, or as a class for expanded clones.

abundance: .
d_gene: .
v_gene: TRBV6-5
j_gene: TRBJ2-7
CDR3aa: CASSYDGHSYEQYF
CDR3nt: TGTGCCAGCAGTTATGACGGACACTCCTACGAGCAGTACTTC

abundance: .
d_gene: TRBD1
v_gene: TRBV6-1
j_gene: TRBJ1-2
CDR3aa: CASSVPGQEYYGYTF
CDR3nt: TGTGCCAGCAGTGTCCCGGGACAGGAGTACTATGGCTACACCTTC

abundance: many
d_gene: TRBD2
v_gene: TRBV6-2/TRBV6-3
j_gene: TRBJ2-3
CDR3aa: CASSRGTIRSTDTQYF
CDR3nt: TGTGCCAGCAGCCGTGGGACTATCCGGAGCACAGATACGCAGTATTTT

abundance: few
d_gene: .
v_gene: TRBV11-2
j_gene: TRBJ2-3
CDR3aa: CASSEGPYTDTQYF
CDR3nt: TGTGCCAGCAGCGAGGGACCGTACACAGATACGCAGTATTTT

abundance: many
d_gene: .
v_gene: TRBV5-1
j_gene: TRBJ2-5
CDR3aa: CASSYGDQETQYF
CDR3nt: TGCGCCAGCAGCTATGGGGACCAAGAGACCCAGTACTTC

abundance: .
d_gene: .
v_gene: TRBV5-1
j_gene: TRBJ1-4
CDR3aa: CASSLGRGDEKLFF
CDR3nt: TGCGCCAGCAGCTTGGGCAGGGGCGATGAAAAACTGTTTTTT

abundance: .
d_gene: TRBD1
v_gene: TRBV29-1
j_gene: TRBJ2-6
CDR3aa: CSALTGGNSGANVLTF
CDR3nt: TGCAGCGCCCTGACAGGGGGGAACTCTGGGGCCAACGTCCTGACTTTC

abundance: .
d_gene: .
v_gene: TRBV12-3/TRBV12-4
j_gene: TRBJ2-2
CDR3aa: CASSAGRVNTGELFF
CDR3nt: TGTGCCAGCAGTGCCGGTCGAGTGAACACCGGGGAGCTGTTTTTT

abundance: many
d_gene: .
v_gene: TRBV12-3/TRBV12-4
j_gene: TRBJ2-2
CDR3aa: CASRPNTGELFF
CDR3nt: TGTGCCAGCCGACCGAACACCGGGGAGCTGTTTTTT

abundance: many
d_gene: .
v_gene: TRBV14
j_gene: TRBJ2-7
CDR3aa: CASSPVQTRFEQYF
CDR3nt: TGTGCCAGCAGCCCGGTGCAGACCCGTTTCGAGCAGTACTTC

abundance: .
d_gene: .
v_gene: TRBV5-5
j_gene: TRBJ2-2
CDR3aa: CASSRSGTHNTGELFF
CDR3nt: TGTGCCAGCAGCCGGTCCGGGACTCATAACACCGGGGAGCTGTTTTTT

abundance: few
d_gene: .
v_gene: TRBV29-1
j_gene: TRBJ2-7
CDR3aa: CSVQGPDEQYF
CDR3nt: TGCAGCGTTCAGGGGCCGGACGAGCAGTACTTC

abundance: many
d_gene: .
v_gene: TRBV20-1
j_gene: TRBJ2-7
CDR3aa: CSAEAGEQYF
CDR3nt: TGCAGTGCAGAGGCGGGCGAGCAGTACTTC

abundance: many
d_gene: TRBD1
v_gene: TRBV12-3/TRBV12-4
j_gene: TRBJ1-5
CDR3aa: CASSRTGGSGNQPQHF
CDR3nt: TGTGCCAGCAGTAGGACAGGGGGCAGTGGCAATCAGCCCCAGCATTTT

abundance: few
d_gene: .
v_gene: TRBV12-3/TRBV12-4
j_gene: TRBJ2-1
CDR3aa: CRILSSYNEQFF
CDR3nt: TGTCGTATTCTATCTTCCTACAATGAGCAGTTCTTC

abundance: .
d_gene: .
v_gene: TRBV28
j_gene: TRBJ2-1
CDR3aa: CASSLSTGKTNEQFF
CDR3nt: TGTGCCAGCAGTTTAAGTACAGGGAAGACCAATGAGCAGTTCTTC

abundance: many
d_gene: .
v_gene: TRBV3-1
j_gene: TRBJ2-1
CDR3aa: CASSQDILALGNEQFF
CDR3nt: TGTGCCAGCAGCCAAGATATCCTAGCTTTGGGAAATGAGCAGTTCTTC

abundance: .
d_gene: .
v_gene: TRBV20-1
j_gene: TRBJ2-5
CDR3aa: CSASPLPGHEGETQYF
CDR3nt: TGCAGTGCCAGTCCCCTTCCGGGACACGAGGGGGAGACCCAGTACTTC

abundance: many
d_gene: .
v_gene: TRBV7-2
j_gene: TRBJ1-3
CDR3aa: CASSFVEGLSGNTIYF
CDR3nt: TGTGCCAGCAGCTTTGTTGAGGGTCTGTCTGGAAACACCATATATTTT

abundance: few
d_gene: .
v_gene: TRBV9
j_gene: TRBJ2-7
CDR3aa: CASSVIGSSYEQYF
CDR3nt: TGTGCCAGCAGCGTTATTGGGTCCTCCTACGAGCAGTACTTC

abundance: many
d_gene: TRBD2
v_gene: TRBV12-3/TRBV12-4
j_gene: TRBJ2-1
CDR3aa: CASTTGLAGDSEQFF
CDR3nt: TGTGCCAGCACTACAGGACTAGCGGGAGACAGTGAGCAGTTCTTC

abundance: many
d_gene: TRBD1
v_gene: TRBV12-3/TRBV12-4
j_gene: TRBJ2-3
CDR3aa: CASGQGIPMDTQYF
CDR3nt: TGTGCCAGCGGACAGGGGATACCCATGGATACGCAGTATTTT

abundance: .
d_gene: TRBD1
v_gene: TRBV7-2
j_gene: TRBJ2-5
CDR3aa: CASSLRDRGETQYF
CDR3nt: TGTGCCAGCAGCTTAAGGGACAGGGGAGAGACCCAGTACTTC

abundance: .
d_gene: TRBD2
v_gene: TRBV9
j_gene: TRBJ2-7
CDR3aa: CASSVGGTSGEQYF
CDR3nt: TGTGCCAGCAGCGTAGGAGGGACTAGCGGCGAGCAGTACTTC

abundance: .
d_gene: .
v_gene: TRBV10-2
j_gene: TRBJ1-5
CDR3aa: CASRGGGNQPQHF
CDR3nt: TGCGCCTCGAGGGGGGGCGGCAATCAGCCCCAGCATTTT

abundance: few
d_gene: .
v_gene: TRBV28
j_gene: TRBJ2-1
CDR3aa: CASSYFAGQFF
CDR3nt: TGTGCCAGCAGTTATTTTGCTGGCCAGTTCTTC

abundance: many
d_gene: TRBD2
v_gene: TRBV7-3
j_gene: TRBJ2-1
CDR3aa: CASSLTSGYYNEQFF
CDR3nt: TGTGCCAGCAGCTTAACTAGCGGGTACTACAATGAGCAGTTCTTC

abundance: many
d_gene: .
v_gene: TRBV20-1
j_gene: TRBJ2-3
CDR3aa: CSARRQGGGTDTQYF
CDR3nt: TGCAGTGCTAGGAGACAGGGCGGGGGCACAGATACGCAGTATTTT

abundance: few
d_gene: .
v_gene: TRBV20-1
j_gene: TRBJ1-5
CDR3aa: CSATLGVLNQPQHF
CDR3nt: TGCAGTGCGACACTAGGAGTACTCAATCAGCCCCAGCATTTT

abundance: many
d_gene: .
v_gene: TRBV7-6
j_gene: TRBJ2-4
CDR3aa: CASSSGGRTGGVRNIQYF
CDR3nt: TGTGCCAGCAGTAGCGGGGGGAGGACAGGGGGAGTAAGGAACATTCAGTACTTC

abundance: .
d_gene: .
v_gene: TRBV18
j_gene: TRBJ2-7
CDR3aa: CASSLTASYEQYF
CDR3nt: TGTGCCAGCTCACTAACAGCCTCCTACGAGCAGTACTTC

abundance: many
d_gene: TRBD2
v_gene: TRBV4-3
j_gene: TRBJ2-3
CDR3aa: CASSKTSGSTDTQYF
CDR3nt: TGCGCCAGCAGCAAGACTAGCGGGAGCACAGATACGCAGTATTTT

abundance: .
d_gene: TRBD1
v_gene: TRBV4-3
j_gene: TRBJ1-6
CDR3aa: CASSQRDRGSNSPLHF
CDR3nt: TGCGCCAGCAGCCAGCGGGACAGGGGGTCGAATTCACCCCTCCACTTT

abundance: few
d_gene: .
v_gene: TRBV4-2
j_gene: TRBJ1-5
CDR3aa: CASSPDRNGDQPQHF
CDR3nt: TGTGCCAGCAGCCCTGACAGAAACGGCGATCAGCCCCAGCATTTT

abundance: .
d_gene: .
v_gene: TRBV7-2
j_gene: TRBJ2-5
CDR3aa: CASSLRVRQQETQYF
CDR3nt: TGTGCCAGCAGCTTGCGGGTCAGGCAACAAGAGACCCAGTACTTC

abundance: .
d_gene: .
v_gene: TRBV3-1
j_gene: TRBJ2-3
CDR3aa: CASSERFTDTQYF
CDR3nt: TGTGCCAGCAGCGAGAGGTTCACAGATACGCAGTATTTT

abundance: many
d_gene: .
v_gene: TRBV7-2
j_gene: TRBJ2-7
CDR3aa: CASSPGWGEQYF
CDR3nt: TGTGCCAGCAGCCCCGGATGGGGGGAGCAGTACTTC

abundance: many
d_gene: .
v_gene: TRBV7-9
j_gene: TRBJ2-6
CDR3aa: CASSPGGPSGANVLTF
CDR3nt: TGTGCCAGCAGCCCGGGCGGCCCCTCTGGGGCCAACGTCCTGACTTTC

abundance: .
d_gene: .
v_gene: TRBV19
j_gene: TRBJ2-1
CDR3aa: CASRQSGTHEQFF
CDR3nt: TGTGCCAGTAGACAATCCGGGACCCATGAGCAGTTCTTC

abundance: .
d_gene: .
v_gene: TRBV29-1
j_gene: TRBJ1-1
CDR3aa: CSVEGRMNTEAFF
CDR3nt: TGCAGCGTTGAGGGCAGGATGAACACTGAAGCTTTCTTT

abundance: many
d_gene: .
v_gene: TRBV2
j_gene: TRBJ1-5
CDR3aa: CASSLPAGNQPQHF
CDR3nt: TGTGCCAGCAGCCTGCCGGCAGGCAATCAGCCCCAGCATTTT

abundance: many
d_gene: .
v_gene: TRBV7-8
j_gene: TRBJ1-1
CDR3aa: CASSLQKGTEAFF
CDR3nt: TGTGCCAGCAGCTTACAAAAGGGAACTGAAGCTTTCTTT

abundance: many
d_gene: TRBD1
v_gene: TRBV5-1
j_gene: TRBJ2-7
CDR3aa: CASSKGTGSSYEQYF
CDR3nt: TGCGCCAGCAGCAAGGGGACAGGGAGCTCCTACGAGCAGTACTTC

abundance: few
d_gene: .
v_gene: TRBV29-1
j_gene: TRBJ2-1
CDR3aa: CSAAEVNEQFF
CDR3nt: TGCAGCGCCGCGGAGGTGAATGAGCAGTTCTTC

abundance: .
d_gene: .
v_gene: TRBV3-1
j_gene: TRBJ1-5
CDR3aa: CASSQDTTNGQPQHF
CDR3nt: TGTGCCAGCAGCCAAGATACAACAAATGGGCAGCCCCAGCATTTT

abundance: .
d_gene: .
v_gene: TRBV7-9
j_gene: TRBJ2-1
CDR3aa: CASSQTQWGSGNEQFF
CDR3nt: TGTGCCAGCAGCCAGACTCAATGGGGGTCGGGCAATGAGCAGTTCTTC

abundance: .
d_gene: .
v_gene: TRBV12-3/TRBV12-4
j_gene: TRBJ1-4
CDR3aa: CASSLGQLQEKLFF
CDR3nt: TGTGCCAGCAGTTTAGGGCAGTTACAAGAAAAACTGTTTTTT

abundance: .
d_gene: .
v_gene: TRBV20-1
j_gene: TRBJ2-1
CDR3aa: CSARDLEGVSYNEQFF
CDR3nt: TGCAGTGCTAGAGATCTGGAAGGCGTCTCCTACAATGAGCAGTTCTTC

abundance: many
d_gene: .
v_gene: TRBV12-3/TRBV12-4
j_gene: TRBJ2-4
CDR3aa: CASSSDWGAKNIQYF
CDR3nt: TGTGCCAGCAGCTCGGACTGGGGAGCCAAAAACATTCAGTACTTC

abundance: many
d_gene: .
v_gene: TRBV10-3
j_gene: TRBJ2-5
CDR3aa: CAISEGANGETQYF
CDR3nt: TGTGCCATCAGTGAAGGGGCCAATGGGGAGACCCAGTACTTC

abundance: .
d_gene: .
v_gene: TRBV19
j_gene: TRBJ1-4
CDR3aa: CASSMGAGLANEKLFF
CDR3nt: TGTGCCAGTAGTATGGGGGCAGGACTTGCTAATGAAAAACTGTTTTTT

abundance: .
d_gene: .
v_gene: TRBV20-1
j_gene: TRBJ2-7
CDR3aa: CSARVMTNVGEQYF
CDR3nt: TGCAGTGCTAGAGTCATGACTAACGTGGGGGAGCAGTACTTC